The text below deals with one T cell receptor (beta chain). The target antigen is unknown. Lactation, pregnancy, other autoimmune disease or uncontrolled infection excluded patients. The entry originates in a study of T cells in Graves' hyperthyroidism and ophthalmopathy. Amplified regions were TCR beta CDR3 sequences from RNA transcripts. The HTBI primer set served for first-round RT-PCR of the TCR CDR3. TCRdb used MiXCR to reprocess the multiplex PCR reads, holding one entry per CDR3 protein. The sample carries some 180,000 distinct CDR3 sequences, approximately 16% recorded once. Germline V gene sequence: CDR1 SGHRS, CDR2 YFSETQ. Germline trimming cut 0 bases from V and 3 bases from J; bases unmatched to any gene: 3. The CDR3 extends over 17 amino acids. General study findings and limits: Ophthalmopathy was told apart from stable hyperthyroidism by a 13 V-J model. Most expanded thyroid clonotypes above 0.001 also appeared in blood. Ophthalmopathy was model-predicted a median around 6.7 months pre-onset.

The receptor's source is a woman in her forties or fifties with Graves' hyperthyroidism. The rearrangement joins TRBV5-1 to TRBJ2-1, with 13 nucleotides matching TRBD2. Material for sequencing was blood. The CDR3 reads CASSLAGLAGFYNEQFF. CDR3 DNA sequence: TGCGCCAGCAGCTTGGCGGGACTAGCGGGATTCTACAATGAGCAGTTCTTC.